Given below is one TCR beta chain in context. As handled by the study authors: Amplification of reference gene primers was used by the study to estimate nucleated cell counts. Generated by immunoSEQ multiplex PCR, the TCRdb table keeps only in-frame clones and is missing some. That table gives V, J and clone size, and the DNA gave D and trimming. The table shows some 370,000 clones, with around 90% occurring only once. This entry is derived from a study of blood T cell repertoires in COVID-19. The overall study: Acute-phase and convalescent COVID-19 samples originated in the United States, Italy and Spain. T cells, B-cell-depleted T cells, or PBMCs supplied cDNA or gDNA.

With 6 bases removed from V and 1 base from J, the gap between germline ends came to 13 bases. Germline-derived CDR1 and CDR2 are MDHEN and SYDVKM. This CDR3 has 15 residues. Specimen: peripheral blood. The origin of this receptor is a man aged 18 to 29 with active or convalescent COVID-19. The chain links TRBV28 to TRBJ1-3; tentatively, D is TRBD1 (6 bases). The CDR3 reads CASSSTGTSGNTIYF. CDR3 coding DNA: TGTGCCAGCAGCTCGACAGGAACGTCTGGAAACACCATATATTTT.